Each of the 25 T cell receptor beta chains below was sequenced from the same sample in a study of early T cells in non-severe SARS-CoV-2 infection. TCRdb used MiXCR to reprocess the 5' RACE reads, holding one entry per CDR3 protein. The sample lists roughly 70,000 distinct CDR3 sequences; around 19% were seen once. Sequencing was performed on whole blood, taken at baseline. Every receptor here comes from an adult who was a healthcare worker with PCR-confirmed SARS-CoV-2 infection or an uninfected control (not recorded which).

This clonotype was picked up a small number of times. The chain employs TRBV6-6 and TRBJ2-3; 8 nucleotides align to TRBD1. The CDR3 spans 14 residues. V shed 6 bases and J 1 base; nucleotides not matched to a gene: 3. Germline-derived CDR1 and CDR2 are MNHNY and SVGAGI (reference sequence). CDR3 sequence (DNA): TGTGCCAGCAGCACGACAGGGGGCACAGATACGCAGTATTTT. Translation: CASSTTGGTDTQYF.

V usage is TRBV5-6 and J usage is TRBJ1-5; TRBD1 might be the D (6 bases). Germline CDR1 SGHDT, CDR2 YYEEEE. The germline V and J ends were trimmed by 1 base and 1 base, with 12 bases remaining between them. This CDR3 has 16 amino acids. In DNA form, the CDR3 reads TGTGCCAGCAGCTTGACAGGGAGATCGAGCAATCAGCCCCAGCATTTT. Translating it yields CASSLTGRSSNQPQHF.

The chain combines TRBV4-3 with TRBJ1-4; D possibly corresponds to TRBD1 (5 bases). CDR3 size: 15 residues. The germline gives CDR1 LGHNA, CDR2 YSLEER. V was cut by 0 bases and J by 8 bases, with 13 bases left in between. CDR3 DNA sequence: TGCGCCAGCAGCCAAGAAGCAAGGGGTTGGGAAAAACTGTTTTTT. This codes for CASSQEARGWEKLFF.

The V call is TRBV5-1, the J call TRBJ1-1; D gene uncertain. The CDR3 spans 17 residues. Germline lookup yields CDR1 SGHRS and CDR2 YFSETQ. V gave up 0 bases and J gave up 4 bases, with 19 bases separating them. For the CDR3, the DNA is TGCGCCAGCAGCTTGGCCTCGGGCCTAGGAGAGGCCACTGAAGCTTTCTTT. Protein product: CASSLASGLGEATEAFF.

Here the CDR3 reads CASSFRGQKNTEAFF. The DNA of the CDR3 is TGCGCCAGCAGCTTCCGGGGACAGAAGAACACTGAAGCTTTCTTT. The J gene is TRBJ1-1, the V gene TRBV5-1, with 7 positions matching TRBD1. The CDR3 extends over 15 amino acids. The V segment lost 2 bases and the J segment 1 base; nucleotides outside the gene matches: 5. Germline V gene data show CDR1 as SGHRS and CDR2 as YFSETQ.

Only a few counts were recorded for this clonotype. This rearrangement joins TRBV18 to TRBJ2-5, with D possibly TRBD1 on 5 matching bases. Deletions cut 3 bases from V and 1 base from J, with 9 bases between. CDR1 and CDR2 (germline): KGHSH, LQKENI. The CDR3 covers 14 residues. This chain's CDR3 is CASSPQGFQETQYF. DNA for the CDR3: TGTGCCAGCTCACCCCAGGGATTCCAAGAGACCCAGTACTTC.

This chain links TRBV7-9 with TRBJ2-1; D is tentatively TRBD1 or TRBD2 (5 bases each). From germline, CDR1 is SEHNR and CDR2 FQNEAQ (reference sequence). This CDR3 region has 15 residues. V dropped 1 base and J dropped 4 bases, with 11 bases sitting between them. CDR3 residues: CASSLGGKLYNEQFF. DNA for the CDR3: TGTGCCAGCAGCTTAGGGGGGAAACTTTACAATGAGCAGTTCTTC.

The chain has TRBV29-1 and TRBJ2-3; D ambiguous. Trimming left V 4 bases short and J 6 bases short, with 11 bases between. The CDR3 totals 12 residues. Germline assignment: CDR1 SQVTM and CDR2 ANQGSEA. The CDR3 here is CSVVWFADTQYF. In nucleotides, the CDR3 is TGCAGCGTTGTATGGTTCGCGGATACGCAGTATTTT.

In its sample, this clonotype was seen a few times. The V and J genes are TRBV5-4 and TRBJ2-7; 14 nucleotides line up with TRBD2. Losses at the gene ends were 4 bases for V and 3 bases for J; bases not matched to a gene: 3. The CDR3 is 15 amino acids. Germline lookup yields CDR1 SGHNT and CDR2 YYREEE (reference sequence). In nucleotides, the CDR3 is TGTGCCAGCAGCATAGGGACTAGCGGGAGCTACGAGCAGTACTTC. It is translated as CASSIGTSGSYEQYF.

The V call is TRBV14, the J call TRBJ2-1; D not resolved. V was shortened by 4 bases and J by 7 bases, with 8 bases between the two germline ends. CDR1 and CDR2 (germline): SGHDN, FVKESK. The CDR3 sequence is 12 residues long. The CDR3 here is CASSRVQNEQFF. The CDR3 nucleotides read TGTGCCAGCAGCCGAGTACAGAATGAGCAGTTCTTC.

This clonotype was picked up many times. The chain combines TRBV5-4 with TRBJ1-6; TRBD1 matches at 7 bases. V trimming: 1 base; J trimming: 6 bases; junction bases outside the gene matches: 4. Germline V gene sequence: CDR1 SGHNT, CDR2 YYREEE (reference sequence). This CDR3 spans 15 amino acids. The CDR3 region has the DNA TGTGCCAGCAGCTTGAGACAGGGAACTAATTCACCCCTCCACTTT. Translation: CASSLRQGTNSPLHF.

The chain combines TRBV19 with TRBJ1-5; D gene uncertain. From germline, CDR1 is LNHDA and CDR2 SQIVND (reference sequence). The CDR3 covers 13 residues. The V end was cut by 2 bases, the J end by 4 bases, with 6 bases between. CDR3 sequence: CASSIQRNQPQHF. The CDR3 nucleotides are TGTGCCAGTAGTATACAGCGAAATCAGCCCCAGCATTTT.

V gene TRBV10-1 combines with J gene TRBJ2-1, with D unresolved. CDR1 is WNHNN, CDR2 SYGVQD, per germline (reference sequence). Deletions cut 3 bases from V and 6 bases from J, with 9 bases between. The CDR3 spans 13 residues. The CDR3: CASSDFPGNEQFF. The DNA for the CDR3 is TGCGCCAGCAGTGATTTTCCCGGCAATGAGCAGTTCTTC.

The chain joins TRBV28 to TRBJ2-4; D is tentatively TRBD1 or TRBD2 (5 bases each). This CDR3 spans 15 amino acids. V was clipped by 6 bases and J by 7 bases, with 19 bases between them. Germline loops: CDR1 MDHEN, CDR2 SYDVKM. The CDR3 bases are TGTGCCAGCAGCTTACCCCCCGGGACCTCGAACATTCAGTACTTC. This encodes CASSLPPGTSNIQYF. The full variable domain, in which reference TRBV28 and TRBJ2-4 provide the parts outside the CDR3, is DVKVTQSSRYLVKRTGEKVFLECVQDMDHENMFWYRQDPGLGLRLIYFSYDVKMKEKGDIPEGYSVSREKKERFSLILESASTNQTSMYLCASSLPPGTSNIQYFGAGTRLSVL.

This clonotype came up a few times. CDR3 amino acids: CASSLWWRSSSYNEQFF. CDR3 nucleotides: TGCGCCAGCAGCTTGTGGTGGCGGTCAAGCTCCTACAATGAGCAGTTCTTC. The rearrangement links TRBV5-1 to TRBJ2-1; D unresolved. Trimming removed 1 base from V and 0 bases from J, with 14 bases in between. The V gene's germline CDR1 is SGHRS and CDR2 YFSETQ. The CDR3 has 17 amino acids. The entire variable domain, with the rest obtained from reference TRBV5-1 and TRBJ2-1, is as follows: KAGVTQTPRYLIKTRGQQVTLSCSPISGHRSVSWYQQTPGQGLQFLFEYFSETQRNKGNFPGRFSGRQFSNSRSEMNVSTLELGDSALYLCASSLWWRSSSYNEQFFGPGTRLTVL.

The rearrangement joins TRBV7-2 to TRBJ2-7; D is unresolved. The germline V gene encodes CDR1 SGHTA and CDR2 FQGNSA. The CDR3 runs 15 residues. With 5 bases removed from V and 3 bases from J, the gap between germline ends came to 17 bases. The CDR3: CASSQSWQAIYEQYF. CDR3 DNA: TGTGCCAGCAGCCAAAGTTGGCAGGCGATCTACGAGCAGTACTTC.

This sequence joins TRBV27 and TRBJ2-1; TRBD2 agrees at 10 bases. With 1 base clipped from V and 6 bases from J, the junction kept 12 bases outside the gene matches. Germline CDR1 reads MNHEY; CDR2 reads SMNVEV (reference sequence). CDR3 length: 18 residues. CDR3 sequence: CASSLYLAGEGFFNEQFF. For the CDR3, the DNA is TGTGCCAGCAGTTTATATCTAGCGGGGGAGGGTTTCTTCAATGAGCAGTTCTTC.

The genes are TRBV5-1 and TRBJ2-1; 11 nucleotides line up with TRBD2. CDR3 length: 17 amino acids. Unmatched junction bases numbered 11, after V lost 2 bases and J lost 7 bases. Germline values: CDR1 SGHRS, CDR2 YFSETQ. CDR3 nucleotide sequence: TGCGCCAGCAGCTTACAGAAAGGGACTAGCGGTACGAATGAGCAGTTCTTC. This encodes CASSLQKGTSGTNEQFF.

The chain has TRBV14 and TRBJ2-1; D not certain. V lost 2 bases, J lost 3 bases, and 14 bases lay in between. CDR3 length: 16 amino acids. CDR1 and CDR2 (germline): SGHDN, FVKESK. CDR3 nucleotides: TGTGCCAGCAGCCAATCGACCTTACCCCACTACAATGAGCAGTTCTTC. It encodes CASSQSTLPHYNEQFF.

V usage is TRBV19 and J usage is TRBJ2-1, with D possibly TRBD2 on 6 matching bases. Germline V gene sequence: CDR1 LNHDA, CDR2 SQIVND (reference sequence). V was shortened by 3 bases and J by 7 bases, with 16 bases between the two germline ends. This CDR3 has 15 amino acids. The CDR3 coding sequence is TGTGCCAGTAGTATTCAAGCGGGTTCCCAAAATGAGCAGTTCTTC. It encodes CASSIQAGSQNEQFF. Variable domain in full (rest from reference TRBV19 and TRBJ2-1): DGGITQSPKYLFRKEGQNVTLSCEQNLNHDAMYWYRQDPGQGLRLIYYSQIVNDFQKGDIAEGYSVSREKKESFPLTVTSAQKNPTAFYLCASSIQAGSQNEQFFGPGTRLTVL.

The table lists this clonotype with many counts. The J gene is TRBJ2-3, the V gene TRBV7-8, with D perhaps matching TRBD1 or TRBD2 (7 bases each). CDR1 SGHVS and CDR2 FQNEAQ come from the germline V gene. V lost 5 bases to trimming and J lost 6 bases, with 9 bases between them. The CDR3 runs 12 residues. The CDR3: CASSQGGDTQYF. For the CDR3, the DNA is TGTGCCAGCAGCCAGGGGGGGGATACGCAGTATTTT.

V is TRBV7-2 and J is TRBJ2-1, with 11 bases matching TRBD2. The germline CDR1 and CDR2 sequences are SGHTA and FQGNSA. Losses at the gene ends were 5 bases for V and 3 bases for J; bases not matched to a gene: 6. The CDR3 is made up of 16 amino acids. The CDR3 sequence is CASSPSGTSGYNEQFF. The CDR3 DNA sequence: TGTGCCAGCAGCCCATCCGGGACTAGCGGCTACAATGAGCAGTTCTTC.

The rearrangement joins TRBV20-1 to TRBJ1-4, with TRBD1 as a possible D gene (5 bases). Germline V gives CDR1 DFQATT, CDR2 SNEGSKA (reference sequence). Between the trimmed V and J ends, which lost 2 bases and 13 bases, there was a span of 23 bases. The CDR3 contains 15 residues. The CDR3 here is CSARLDAAGGGVLFF. DNA for the CDR3: TGCAGTGCTAGATTAGATGCGGCGGGTGGGGGAGTACTGTTTTTT.

V is TRBV2 and J is TRBJ2-7, with D tentatively TRBD1 or TRBD2 (5 bases each). V was clipped by 1 base and J by 5 bases, with 9 bases between them. This CDR3 spans 13 amino acids. In germline, CDR1 is SNHLY, CDR2 FYNNEI. CDR3 nucleotides: TGTGCCAGCAGTGAAGTGGGGGTCGACGAGCAGTACTTC. Its protein is CASSEVGVDEQYF.

This clonotype was seen more than once but under ten times. The chain couples TRBV18 to TRBJ2-1, with D unclear. CDR1 and CDR2 (germline): KGHSH, LQKENI. The ends were cut back, 0 bases at V and 3 bases at J, with 6 bases in the middle. The CDR3 contains 14 residues. The chain's CDR3 is CASSPPNLYNEQFF. The CDR3 DNA is TGTGCCAGCTCACCACCAAATCTCTACAATGAGCAGTTCTTC. Complete variable domain (other parts from reference TRBV18 and TRBJ2-1): NAGVMQNPRHLVRRRGQEARLRCSPMKGHSHVYWYRQLPEEGLKFMVYLQKENIIDESGMPKERFSAEFPKEGPSILRIQQVVRGDSAAYFCASSPPNLYNEQFFGPGTRLTVL.